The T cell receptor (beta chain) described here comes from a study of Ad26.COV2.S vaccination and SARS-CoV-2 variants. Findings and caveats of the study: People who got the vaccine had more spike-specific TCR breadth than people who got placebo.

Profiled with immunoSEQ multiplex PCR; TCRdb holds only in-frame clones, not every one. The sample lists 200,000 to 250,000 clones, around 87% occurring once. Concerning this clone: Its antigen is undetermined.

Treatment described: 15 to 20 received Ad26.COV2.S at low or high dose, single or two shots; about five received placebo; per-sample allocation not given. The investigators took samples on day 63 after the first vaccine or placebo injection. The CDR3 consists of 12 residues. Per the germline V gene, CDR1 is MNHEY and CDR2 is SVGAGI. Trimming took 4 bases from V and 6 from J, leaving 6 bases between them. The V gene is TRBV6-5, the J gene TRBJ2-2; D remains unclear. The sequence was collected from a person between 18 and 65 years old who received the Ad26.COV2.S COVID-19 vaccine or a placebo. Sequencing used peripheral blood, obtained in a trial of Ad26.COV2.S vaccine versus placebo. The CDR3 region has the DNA TGTGCCAGCAGTTTGATGGCCGGGGAGCTGTTTTTT. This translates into CASSLMAGELFF.